Listed below are T cell receptor beta chains from one sample, sequenced in a study of regulatory T cells in long-lasting Graves disease. TCRdb fed the multiplex PCR reads into MiXCR, producing one record per CDR3 protein. The data show roughly 300,000 distinct CDR3 sequences, roughly a fifth seen once. The input for sequencing was peripheral blood mononuclear cells (PBMCs), taken when the disease was refractory, from a patient treated with antithyroid drugs. Receptor source: a female donor with Graves disease. Each CDR3 is given with its conserved first and last residue. D genes are given only for firm matches. Clone size, where shown, is once, few, many, or a class for clones that have expanded.

d_call j_call clone_size v_call cdr3_nt cdr3_aa
NA TRBJ1-5 many TRBV27 TGTGCCAGCAGTTTAGGTGGCAGGGTGGATCAGCCCCAGCATTTT CASSLGGRVDQPQHF
NA TRBJ2-2 many TRBV6-1 TGTGCCAGCAGCCTAATGCTACATAACACCGGGGAGCTGTTTTTT CASSLMLHNTGELFF
TRBD1 TRBJ2-5 many TRBV12-3/TRBV12-4 TGTGCCAGCAGTACACGACAGGGGAAGCGGGAGACCCAGTACTTC CASSTRQGKRETQYF
TRBD2 TRBJ2-2 many TRBV28 TGTGCCAGCAGTTTACGCGGGGGGAACACCGGGGAGCTGTTTTTT CASSLRGGNTGELFF
NA TRBJ1-1 many TRBV3-1 TGTGCCAGCAGCCAAGGATTCATGAACACTGAAGCTTTCTTT CASSQGFMNTEAFF
NA TRBJ2-7 many TRBV28 TGTGCCAGCAGTTTATTGGACACAACCTACGAGCAGTACTTC CASSLLDTTYEQYF
NA TRBJ1-1 few TRBV11-2 TGTGCCAGCAGCTTGGGGCCCCACACTGAAGCTTTCTTT CASSLGPHTEAFF
TRBD2 TRBJ2-2 few TRBV19 TGTGCCAGTATCCTAGCGGCGAACACCGGGGAGCTGTTTTTT CASILAANTGELFF
NA TRBJ1-4 many TRBV15 TGTGCCACCAGCAGAGGTCATTCGCAGGGCCGGGAAAAACTGTTTTTT CATSRGHSQGREKLFF
NA TRBJ1-1 many TRBV11-2 TGTGCCAGCAGCTTAGAGGCCACTTTGAACACTGAAGCTTTCTTT CASSLEATLNTEAFF
TRBD1 TRBJ2-5 NA TRBV4-3 TGCGCCAGCAGCCCCTTTTTTTCCGGGACAGGTAGAAGGGAGACCCAGTACTTC CASSPFFSGTGRRETQYF
NA TRBJ2-3 NA TRBV24-1 TGTGCCACCAGTGGGGCTCCCCTCCCTACGCAGTATTTT CATSGAPLPTQYF
NA TRBJ2-3 NA TRBV28 TGTGCCATCAACCAAAGAGGACTACTGCTCCAAGATACGCAGTATTTT CAINQRGLLLQDTQYF
TRBD2 TRBJ2-7 many TRBV6-2/TRBV6-3 TGTGCCAGCAGTTTAGGGGAGGGATCGCCCGACTTC CASSLGEGSPDF
TRBD1 TRBJ2-5 NA TRBV7-9 TGTGCCAGCAGCTCGCGGACAGGGGAAGAGACCCAGTACTTC CASSSRTGEETQYF
NA TRBJ2-7 once TRBV19 TGTGCCAGTAGTATAGGGACGACTAGGGCGGTACACGAGCAGTACTTC CASSIGTTRAVHEQYF
TRBD2 TRBJ2-3 NA TRBV19 TGTGCCAGTAGTCCCGAACCCGAGACTAGCCCAGATACGCAGTATTTT CASSPEPETSPDTQYF
NA TRBJ1-1 NA TRBV29-1 TGCAGCGTTGTGGGAAACACTGAAGCTTTCTTT CSVVGNTEAFF